The 16 T cell receptor beta chains below all came from one sample that was sequenced in a study of T cell clonality in common variable immunodeficiency. Only in-frame clones appear in the TCRdb table, and some are missing; sequencing was by immunoSEQ multiplex PCR. The sample is made up of approximately 30,000 clones, none counted only once. Material for sequencing was peripheral blood mononuclear cells. The receptors were gathered from a person aged 18 to 70 in good health.

This clone was seen repeatedly, ten times or more. The read is 3 residues too short to cover the CDR3 end, so that end is filled in from the germline J gene. The rearrangement links TRBV29-1 to TRBJ1-3, with TRBD1 matching over 10 bases. Germline V gives CDR1 SQVTM, CDR2 ANQGSEA. The CDR3 extends over 14 amino acids. Trimming removed 5 bases from V and 5 bases from J; junction bases left unmatched: 6. The CDR3 DNA, read in part, is TGCAGCGTTTTAGGGGACAGGGGACGAAACACC. Its translation is CSVLGDRGRNT. The whole CDR3 is CSVLGDRGRNTIYF.

In its sample, this clone was seen many times. The CDR3 end lies 3 residues beyond the end of the read and is filled in from the germline J gene. The chain links TRBV7-9 to TRBJ1-2; 8 positions match TRBD1. Germline V gene lookup returns CDR1 SEHNR and CDR2 FQNEAQ (reference sequence). The CDR3 spans 14 residues. The V segment lost 4 bases and the J segment 3 bases; nucleotides outside the gene matches: 4. This CDR3 is CASSSVTGDYGYTF. The sequenced part of the CDR3 DNA is TGTGCCAGCAGCTCAGTGACAGGGGACTATGGC.

This clone occurred many times. Other DNA sequences in this sample translate to the same CDR3. The sequenced part of the CDR3 DNA is TGCAGCGTTGAAACAGACTACACAGATACG. Amino acid sequence: CSVETDYTDT. The CDR3 as a whole reads CSVETDYTDTQYF. The chain recombines TRBV29-1 with TRBJ2-3; D is perhaps TRBD2 (5 bases). From the germline J gene comes the end of the CDR3, since the read stops 3 residues before it. V lost 2 bases and J lost 2, with 8 bases in between. CDR3 length equals 13 residues. Germline-derived CDR1 and CDR2 are SQVTM and ANQGSEA.

This clone was recorded at least ten times. The sequence runs out 3 residues before the end of the CDR3; the remainder is reconstructed from the germline J gene. The gene calls are TRBV11-2 and TRBJ2-5; 8 positions match TRBD1. The CDR3 has 14 residues. Germline loops: CDR1 SGHAT, CDR2 FQNNGV. The junction had 9 bases not matched to a gene; V was cut back by 6 bases and J by 6 bases. CDR3 protein: CASSGQGRGKTQYF. Incomplete CDR3 DNA: TGTGCCAGCAGTGGACAGGGCCGGGGAAAGACC. The variable domain in full, with the rest retrieved from reference TRBV11-2 and TRBJ2-5, is EAGVAQSPRYKIIEKRQSVAFWCNPISGHATLYWYQQILGQGPKLLIQFQNNGVVDDSQLPKDRFSAERLKGVDSTLKIQPAKLEDSAVYLCASSGQGRGKTQYFGPGTRLLVL.

This clone was observed many times. From the germline J gene comes the end of the CDR3, since the read stops 3 residues before it. V usage is TRBV5-6 and J usage is TRBJ1-2, with 8 bases lining up with TRBD1. CDR1 is SGHDT, CDR2 YYEEEE, per germline. The length of the CDR3 is 14 residues. Trimming cost V 5 bases and J 6 bases; bases outside gene matches: 9. The CDR3 bases that were read are TGTGCCAGCAGTTTCTACAGGGGGAGGAATGGC. This encodes CASSFYRGRNG. From start to end, the CDR3 is CASSFYRGRNGYTF.

This clone was picked up many times. The CDR3 extends 3 residues past the end of the read, so its final part is completed from the germline J gene. This sequence joins TRBV28 and TRBJ1-5, with D perhaps TRBD1 (5 bases). This CDR3 contains 14 residues. Germline V gene lookup returns CDR1 MDHEN and CDR2 SYDVKM. V lost 6 bases and J lost 2, with 11 bases in between. The CDR3 here is CASSGTGGNQPQHF. CDR3 bases read: TGTGCCAGCAGCGGGACTGGAGGCAATCAGCCC.

This clone was counted at least ten times. The observed sequence ends 3 residues before the CDR3 terminus, with the missing tail filled in from the germline J gene. The chain recombines TRBV2 with TRBJ2-5, with 8 bases that match TRBD2. With V trimmed by 6 bases and J by 1 base, 13 bases remained unmatched. The CDR3 sequence is 17 residues long. Per germline, CDR1 SNHLY and CDR2 FYNNEI. The sequenced part of the CDR3 DNA is TGTGCCAGCAGCGCACCGGGTCGCGGGAGGATCCAAGAGACC. Residues: CASSAPGRGRIQET. The whole CDR3 reads CASSAPGRGRIQETQYF.

This clone was seen ten or more times. The sequence runs out 3 residues before the end of the CDR3; the remainder is reconstructed from the germline J gene. The chain carries TRBV18 and TRBJ2-2, with D unresolved. The V end lost 5 bases, the J end lost 6 bases, and 13 bases lay between the germline ends. CDR3 length equals 14 residues. The germline CDR1 and CDR2 sequences are KGHSH and LQKENI. CDR3 residues: CASSSRVDPGELFF. CDR3 DNA, as far as it was read: TGTGCCAGCTCATCACGAGTAGATCCCGGGGAG.

This clone was counted ten times or more. The read falls 3 residues short of the CDR3 end, and the missing part is taken from the germline J gene. J is TRBJ2-7 and V is TRBV12-5, with 7 bases aligning to TRBD2. The CDR3 is made up of 14 amino acids. The germline V gene has CDR1 LGHNT and CDR2 FRNRAP. The J segment lost 3 bases and the V segment lost 1 base, leaving 3 bases of the junction unmatched. The part of the CDR3 DNA that was read is TGTGCTAGTGGTTTGGGCACTAGCGTCTACGAG. Its protein is CASGLGTSVYE. The entire CDR3 protein reads CASGLGTSVYEQYF.

Comment on this clone: Coverage ceases 3 residues before the CDR3 finishes, and the germline J gene fills in the end. J is TRBJ2-7 and V is TRBV2; no definite D call. Germline V gives CDR1 SNHLY, CDR2 FYNNEI. The V and J ends lost 8 bases and 3 bases respectively, with 8 bases between them. There are 11 residues in the CDR3. CDR3 bases read: TGTGCCAGCTCAACAAGCTACGAG. The encoded protein is CASSTSYE. The CDR3 in full is CASSTSYEQYF.

A word on this clone: The missing CDR3 end, 3 residues past where the read stops, is filled in from the germline J gene. This rearrangement joins TRBV7-6 to TRBJ1-2; D gene uncertain. This CDR3 spans 15 amino acids. Germline assignment: CDR1 SGHVS and CDR2 FNYEAQ. CDR3 DNA, as far as it was read: TGTGCCAGCAGCTCGGGGTCGGGATCCCACTACGAC. Encoded protein: CASSSGSGSHYD. The entire CDR3 sequence reads CASSSGSGSHYDYTF.

This clone was counted ten times or more. The read finishes 3 residues shy of the CDR3 end, and the germline J gene is used to complete it. The chain joins TRBV30 to TRBJ1-2; D unclear. Germline assignment: CDR1 GTSNPN and CDR2 SVGIG (reference sequence). The CDR3 is 12 amino acids. CDR3 in amino acids: CAWSETNWGYTF. The part of the CDR3 DNA that was read is TGTGCCTGGAGTGAAACTAACTGGGGC.

This clone was found many times. The CDR3 goes on 3 residues after the read ends, and that part is filled in from the germline J gene. The chain couples TRBV30 to TRBJ1-3; the D is unclear. V lost 0 bases to trimming and J lost 4 bases, with 7 bases between them. The CDR3 extends over 13 amino acids. CDR1 is GTSNPN and CDR2 is SVGIG in the germline V gene (reference sequence). The CDR3 sequence: CAWSVRRGNTIYF. CDR3 DNA (partial): TGTGCCTGGAGTGTACGGCGGGGAAACACC. Using reference TRBV30 and TRBJ1-3 for the parts outside the CDR3, the full variable domain is SQTIHQWPATLVQPVGSPLSLECTVEGTSNPNLYWYRQAAGRGLQLLFYSVGIGQISSEVPQNLSASRPQDRQFILSSKKLLLSDSGFYLCAWSVRRGNTIYFGEGSWLTVV.

Of note for this clone: Read sequence stops 3 residues before the CDR3 end, and the germline J gene provides the missing end. The chain employs TRBV19 and TRBJ2-7, with 7 bases aligning to TRBD2. The CDR3 has 14 amino acids. After removal of 9 bases from V and 6 bases from J, the junction contained 14 bases not matched to a gene. Germline V lookup: CDR1 LNHDA, CDR2 SQIVND (reference sequence). The sequenced part of the CDR3 DNA is TGTGCCAGGGGGGGGAGACAAAGGGTTGGCGAG. It yields the protein CARGGRQRVGE. From start to end, the CDR3 is CARGGRQRVGEQYF.

In this sample, this clone turned up many times. The DNA ends 3 residues before the CDR3 does, and the rest of the CDR3 is filled in from the germline J gene. The sample holds other DNA sequences that translate to the same CDR3. The chain uses TRBV29-1 and TRBJ1-3; weak D call: TRBD1 (5 bases). The CDR3 spans 13 residues. Trimming took 7 bases from V and 5 from J, leaving 15 bases between them. Per germline, CDR1 SQVTM and CDR2 ANQGSEA. CDR3 region: CSALPDSRNTIYF. The sequenced CDR3 bases are TGCAGCGCCTTACCTGACAGCCGAAACACC.

In this sample, this clone turned up many times. The read falls 3 residues short of the CDR3 end, and the missing part is taken from the germline J gene. V and J are TRBV6-2 or TRBV6-3 and TRBJ2-1; no firm D call. Germline assignment: CDR1 MNHEY and CDR2 SVGEGT. The V end lost 4 bases, the J end lost 4 bases, and 14 bases lay between the germline ends. This CDR3 is built from 15 residues. The covered CDR3 bases are TGTGCCAGCAGTTTAAGGCTACAGAAATACAATGAG. It translates to CASSLRLQKYNE. The whole CDR3 region reads CASSLRLQKYNEQFF.